This T cell receptor (beta chain) was recorded in a study of T cell responses to AZD1222 COVID-19 vaccine (dated by TCRdb to 2020 to 2022). Context from the whole study: A total of 233 trial participants underwent TCR sequencing, of whom roughly 210 had received two doses of AZD1222 and some 25 had received two doses of the MenACWY control vaccine. Trial participants were enrolled by age into 18-55, 56-69 and 70-plus year subgroups, with about 150, 28 and 57 TCR-sequenced participants respectively. What the authors observed across the whole study: Participants were mostly white British and included more females than males, and it was suggested by the authors that clonal diversity may have been underestimated. Spike-specific TCR breadth and depth rose significantly after two AZD1222 doses compared with day 0 and with MenACWY recipients. No day 14 peak-response samples were available, so repertoires were characterized only after the peak T cell response. Vaccine-associated CD4 TCRs spanned the whole spike protein, with dominant responses in regions 160-218 and 743-854. Nearly half of unique spike-specific TCRs reportedly recognized epitopes outside regions mutated in the B.1.351 and B.1.1.7 variants. In the small 56-69-year group, the increase in depth fell short of significance, most likely because of low power. Conclusions about previously exposed vaccinees are limited because only a handful of AZD1222 recipients were SARS-CoV-2 seropositive at baseline.

This specimen's time point label, interpreted: about 28 days (+/-7) after the second vaccine dose. AZD1222 recipients with second doses at about 4 weeks or about 12 weeks were pooled, because spike-specific TCR depth and breadth did not differ between schedules. Samples from vaccinated people were obtained from the UK trials COV001 and COV002, which included a single-blind randomized controlled phase 2/3 trial of AZD1222 (ChAdOx1 nCoV-19) in healthy adults. For TCRbeta chain sequencing, PBMC samples from trial participants were taken at day 0 and at day 28 after the second dose. Of note for this clone: It has no known antigen specificity. No base quality information exists; no much larger clone differs at one position.

The CDR3 regions of human TCRbeta chains were analyzed by immunosequencing. Under the source paper's analysis protocol: Repertoire TCRs were matched against a reference library of SARS-CoV-2-specific TCRs generated with the MIRA antigen-specificity platform. Breadth was defined as the fraction of unique TCRs that were SARS-CoV-2-associated. Depth was defined as the fraction of total T cells that were SARS-CoV-2-associated. Using the MIRA data, each spike-specific TCR was mapped to the spike region that the TCR reacts to and placed in a CD4 or CD8 class. Log10-transformed breadth and depth values were compared by one-way ANOVA with Sidak's multiple comparisons tests. TCRdb obtained this table from immuneACCESS and retained in-frame rearrangements with V and J assigned. These tables miss some clones; where compared with another copy, unresolved V genes account for less than half of the shortfall, and the remainder is unexplained. The V and J calls and clone size were taken over from that table, and D and trimming were inferred from the DNA. Here the sample has tens of thousands of clones; approximately 90% occur a single time. More than 7.5% of the sample lies in the top ten.

Based on the germline V gene, the CDR1 and CDR2 sequences are SGHRS and YFSETQ. Spanning cysteine to phenylalanine, the CDR3 consists of 14 amino acids. Only CDR3 DNA is held: 42 bases, read in frame from base 1. V is pared back by 0 bases and J by 6 bases, with 10 bases lying between the germline termini. The sequence joins TRBV5-1 to TRBJ1-5; the D gene remains uncertain. The sequences come from peripheral blood, collected 28 days after the second AZD1222 dose. The sequence came from an adult who received the AZD1222 COVID-19 vaccine. The CDR3 has the sequence CASSLDLSGQPQHF. The nucleotide sequence reads TGCGCCAGCAGCTTGGACCTTTCGGGTCAGCCCCAGCATTTT.